The 12 T cell receptor beta chains presented below share a single source sample, sequenced in a study of HIV-infected patients and healthy controls. The repertoire came from unfractionated whole blood and reflected all unsorted peripheral T cells. Alpha and beta constant-region primers primed reverse transcription of around 0.5 ug RNA. Using multiplexing indices, alpha and beta chain libraries were generated apart by chain-specific third strand synthesis. In TCRdb, the 5' RACE reads were re-called with MiXCR into one record per CDR3 protein. The table has 13,000 or so distinct CDR3 sequences, 7.5% to 10% seen once. Sequenced: blood. These receptors were taken from an adult in good health.

This clonotype ranks as medium-sized. The chain is built from TRBV20-1 and TRBJ1-4; TRBD1 matches 8 bases. The V gene end was trimmed by 6 bases and the J gene end by 0 bases; junction bases not matched to a gene: 9. The CDR3 contains 16 residues. Germline CDR1 is DFQATT and CDR2 is SNEGSKA (reference sequence). CDR3 bases: TGCAGTGCCCGGGGGACAGGTGTGGCAACTAATGAAAAACTGTTTTTT. It codes for CSARGTGVATNEKLFF.

This clonotype is labeled as medium-sized. The chain employs TRBV24-1 and TRBJ2-3; D not certain. Germline CDR1 and CDR2: KGHDR and SFDVKD. This CDR3 comprises 13 residues. Trimming removed 7 bases at V and 1 base at J, with 8 bases between. The CDR3 nucleotides read TGTGCCACCAGCCTAGACGGCACAGATACGCAGTATTTT. It codes for CATSLDGTDTQYF.

There are many counts of this clonotype. The gene calls are TRBV4-3 and TRBJ1-1, with TRBD1 matching 8 bases. The germline gives CDR1 LGHNA, CDR2 YSLEER. The CDR3 length is 15 residues. The V gene end was trimmed by 0 bases and the J gene end by 4 bases; junction bases not matched to a gene: 4. The CDR3 reads CASSQEQGAFTEAFF. CDR3 in DNA: TGCGCCAGCAGCCAAGAGCAGGGGGCCTTCACTGAAGCTTTCTTT.

This clonotype was seen only a few times. The chain has TRBV19 and TRBJ2-7; D may be TRBD1 (6 bases). The CDR3 totals 15 residues. CDR1 and CDR2 from the germline V gene are LNHDA and SQIVND (reference sequence). The germline V and J ends were trimmed by 5 bases and 2 bases, with 16 bases remaining between them. CDR3 DNA sequence: TGTGCCAGTAGTGCAACCAACAGGGCCACCTACGAGCAGTACTTC. This codes for CASSATNRATYEQYF. Drawing the rest from reference TRBV19 and TRBJ2-7, the complete variable domain is DGGITQSPKYLFRKEGQNVTLSCEQNLNHDAMYWYRQDPGQGLRLIYYSQIVNDFQKGDIAEGYSVSREKKESFPLTVTSAQKNPTAFYLCASSATNRATYEQYFGPGTRLTVT.

The V and J genes are TRBV11-1 and TRBJ2-3, with 7 nucleotides matching TRBD1. V lost 3 bases and J lost 2; bases outside the gene matches: 5. Germline V gene sequence: CDR1 SGHAT, CDR2 FQDESV (reference sequence). CDR3 length: 15 amino acids. CDR3 in amino acids: CASSLGQGDTDTQYF. The CDR3 nucleotides read TGTGCCAGCAGCTTGGGGCAGGGGGACACAGATACGCAGTATTTT.

This clonotype was counted ten times or more. The rearrangement joins TRBV6-2 or TRBV6-3 to TRBJ2-3, with D unclear. Trimming removed 2 bases at V and 4 bases at J, with 10 bases between. CDR1 and CDR2 from the germline V gene are MNHEY and SVGEGT. This CDR3 has 14 amino acids. The CDR3 nucleotides are TGTGCCAGCAGTTACCCCGGTAGGGCAGATACGCAGTATTTT. It encodes CASSYPGRADTQYF.

This clonotype has ten or more counts. The V call is TRBV6-2 or TRBV6-3, the J call TRBJ1-2; a possible D gene is TRBD1 (5 bases). CDR1 is MNHEY and CDR2 is SVGEGT in the germline V gene. The CDR3 has 14 residues. V shed 2 bases and J shed 4 bases, with 11 bases lying between them. CDR3 region: CASSYPGPPYGYTF. DNA of the CDR3: TGTGCCAGCAGTTACCCGGGGCCACCCTATGGCTACACCTTC.

The chain links TRBV4-3 to TRBJ2-3; TRBD2 might be the D (5 bases). Trimming shortened V by 3 bases and J by 2 bases, and 12 bases separated the two germline ends. The germline CDR1 and CDR2 sequences are LGHNA and YSLEER. The CDR3 has 15 amino acids. CDR3 residues: CASSQYSEITDTQYF. The CDR3 region has the DNA TGCGCCAGCAGCCAGTATAGCGAGATCACAGATACGCAGTATTTT.

Relative to its sample, this clonotype is medium-sized. The V call is TRBV12-3 or TRBV12-4, the J call TRBJ2-3, with D possibly matching TRBD2 (6 bases). There are 19 residues in the CDR3. V lost 3 bases, J lost 0 bases, and 22 bases lay in between. CDR3 sequence: CASSFRRKAGTPSTDTQYF. In nucleotides, the CDR3 is TGTGCCAGCAGTTTCCGTAGGAAGGCGGGGACCCCTAGCACAGATACGCAGTATTTT.

This clonotype was recorded many times. The J gene is TRBJ1-1, the V gene TRBV4-2; 7 bases align to TRBD1. V was clipped by 0 bases and J by 7 bases; unmatched bases: 14. Germline CDR1 LGHNA, CDR2 YNFKEQ. The CDR3 is made up of 17 amino acids. The CDR3 DNA sequence: TGTGCCAGCAGCCAAGACGTTGTCGAGGGGGCGCGAGGTGAAGCTTTCTTT. As protein: CASSQDVVEGARGEAFF.

In its sample, this clonotype was seen many times. An end of the junction differs from the germline gene, which may be a read error. This chain uses TRBV2 with TRBJ2-3; tentatively, D is TRBD2 (5 bases). Looked up from germline, CDR1 is SNHLY and CDR2 is FYNNEI. This CDR3 region has 14 residues. The CDR3 protein is CASSEGLITDTQYF. The CDR3 coding sequence is TGTGCCAGCAGCGAAGGACTTATCACAGATACGCAGTATTTT.

This clonotype is medium-sized by share. The chain employs TRBV5-1 and TRBJ2-3, with TRBD1 identical over 9 bases. V lost 4 bases and J lost 5; bases outside the gene matches: 2. Germline V gives CDR1 SGHRS, CDR2 YFSETQ. The CDR3 is made up of 13 amino acids. CDR3 protein: CASSVDRGDTQYF. The CDR3 DNA follows: TGCGCCAGCAGCGTGGACAGGGGAGATACGCAGTATTTT.